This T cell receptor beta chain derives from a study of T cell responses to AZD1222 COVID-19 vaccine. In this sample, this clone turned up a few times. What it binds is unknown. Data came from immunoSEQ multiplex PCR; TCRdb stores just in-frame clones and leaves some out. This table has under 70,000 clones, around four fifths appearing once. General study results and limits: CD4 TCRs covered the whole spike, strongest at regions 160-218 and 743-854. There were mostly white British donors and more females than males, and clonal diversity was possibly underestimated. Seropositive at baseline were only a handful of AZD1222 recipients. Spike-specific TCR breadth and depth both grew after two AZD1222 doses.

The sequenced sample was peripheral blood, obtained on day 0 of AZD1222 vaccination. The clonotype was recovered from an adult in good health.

The CDR3 sequence is CASSTGTGVEQYF. The DNA for the CDR3 is TGTGCCAGCAGCACCGGGACAGGGGTTGAGCAGTACTTC. The chain combines TRBV5-5 with TRBJ2-7, with 10 bases identical to TRBD1. CDR1 and CDR2 (germline): SGHKS, YYEKEE (reference sequence). The V segment lost 4 bases and the J segment 7 bases; nucleotides outside the gene matches: 5. The CDR3 runs to 13 residues.